This T cell receptor beta chain came from a study of shared clonotypes between healthy human individuals. As for the study in general: Per-donor plates numbered three CD4 naive, three CD4 memory, two CD8 naive and one CD8 memory. General study points: As a rule, naive subsets had a larger estimated richness than memory subsets.

About this clone itself: The target antigen is unknown.

Germline lookup yields CDR1 MNHEY and CDR2 SMNVEV (reference sequence). V was clipped by 2 bases and J by 8 bases; unmatched bases: 10. The CDR3 has 15 amino acids. Several immunoSEQ plates received, in even portions, the genomic DNA of each subset. Using immunoSEQ multiplex PCR, the repertoire was profiled, and TCRdb retains in-frame clones only, with some absent. The sample records about 1 million clones, around 75% being singletons. Caucasian adults living in Nashville, Tennessee, provided all samples. The sample comprised memory CD4+ T cells sorted from blood. Subset indicated: CD45RA-negative fraction. This chain joins TRBV27 and TRBJ1-2, with TRBD1 matching over 8 bases. This receptor was taken from a man in his late teens or twenties in good health. In DNA form, the CDR3 reads TGTGCCAGCAGTTTAGGTCCAGGGGGCGAAGGAGGCTACACCTTC. This sequence encodes CASSLGPGGEGGYTF.